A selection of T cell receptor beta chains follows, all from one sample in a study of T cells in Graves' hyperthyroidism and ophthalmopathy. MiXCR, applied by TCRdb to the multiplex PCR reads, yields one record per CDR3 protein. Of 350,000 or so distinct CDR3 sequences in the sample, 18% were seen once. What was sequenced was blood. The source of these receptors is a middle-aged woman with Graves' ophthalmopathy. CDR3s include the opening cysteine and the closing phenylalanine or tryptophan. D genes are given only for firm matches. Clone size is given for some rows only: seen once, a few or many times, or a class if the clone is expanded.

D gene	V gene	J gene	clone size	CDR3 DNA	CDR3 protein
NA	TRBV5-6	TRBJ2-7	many	TGTGCCAGCTCACAAGGGGCTAGTTACGAGCAGTACTTC	CASSQGASYEQYF
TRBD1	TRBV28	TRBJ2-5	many	TGTGCCACCACACGTACCTTCAGGGGGCTCCAAGAGACCCAGTACTTC	CATTRTFRGLQETQYF
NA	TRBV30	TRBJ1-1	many	TGTGCCTGGAGTGTAAGTTTGGGGAACACTGAAGCTTTCTTT	CAWSVSLGNTEAFF
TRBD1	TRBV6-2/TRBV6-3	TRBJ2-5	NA	TGTGCCAGCAGCCGGACAGGGGGCACAGAGACCCAGTACTTC	CASSRTGGTETQYF
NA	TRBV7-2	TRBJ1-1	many	TGTGCCAGCAGCAAGCCCCAAACGATGAACACTGAAGCTTTCTTT	CASSKPQTMNTEAFF
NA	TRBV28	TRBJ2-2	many	TGTGCCAGCAGTGGGCCCACGACAACCACCGGGGAGCTGTTTTTT	CASSGPTTTTGELFF
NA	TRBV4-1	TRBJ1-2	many	TGCGCCAGCAGCCAAGAAAAGCTTTTCTATGGCTACACCTTC	CASSQEKLFYGYTF
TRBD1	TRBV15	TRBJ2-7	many	TGTGCCACCAGCATGAGGCAGGGGGCCTACTACGAGCAGTACTTC	CATSMRQGAYYEQYF
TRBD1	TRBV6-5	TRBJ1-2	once	TGTGCCAGCAGTAACGGACAGGGGGCTGGCTACACCTTC	CASSNGQGAGYTF
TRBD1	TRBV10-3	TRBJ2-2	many	TGTGCCATCAGGGACAGGGGACCCGGGGAGCTGTTTTTT	CAIRDRGPGELFF
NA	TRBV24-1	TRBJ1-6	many	TGTGCCACCAGTGTTGAAGGTGACTCACCCCTCCACTTT	CATSVEGDSPLHF
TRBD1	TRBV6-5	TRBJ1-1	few	TGTGCCAGCAGTTATACAGGGGTCGGAACTGAAGCTTTCTTT	CASSYTGVGTEAFF
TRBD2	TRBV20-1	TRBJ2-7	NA	TGCAGTGCAAACCCGGGACTAGCAACCGGCTACGAGCAGTCCTTC	CSANPGLATGYEQSF
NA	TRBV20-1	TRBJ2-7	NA	TGCAGTGCTAGAGATGGGATAGCTGCTTACGAGCAGTACTTC	CSARDGIAAYEQYF
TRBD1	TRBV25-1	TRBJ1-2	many	TGTGCCAGCAGCCCAATCTCGACAGGGGCTGGCTACACCTTC	CASSPISTGAGYTF
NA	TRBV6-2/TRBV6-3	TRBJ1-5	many	TGTGCCAGCAGTTCCGATTTAAATCAGCCCCAGCATTTT	CASSSDLNQPQHF
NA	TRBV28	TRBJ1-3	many	TGTGCCAGCAGTGTATCAGGGAATTCTGGAAACACCATATATTTT	CASSVSGNSGNTIYF
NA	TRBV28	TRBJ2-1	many	TGTGCCAGCAGCCGCCACGGGGGCGGGCGGAATGAGCAGTTCTTC	CASSRHGGGRNEQFF
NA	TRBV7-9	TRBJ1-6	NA	TGTGCCAGCAGCTTAACCTCGGGGCCAAATTCACCCCTCCACTTT	CASSLTSGPNSPLHF
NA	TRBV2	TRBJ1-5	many	TGTGCCAGCAGTGCACGGATGGGTGGGAATCAGCCCCAGCATTTT	CASSARMGGNQPQHF
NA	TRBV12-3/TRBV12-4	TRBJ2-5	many	TGTGCCAGCAGTCCCGCCATGGGGACCCAGTACTTC	CASSPAMGTQYF
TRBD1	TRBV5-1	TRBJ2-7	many	TGCGCCAGCAGCCCACCGGGACAGGGGCGAACCTACGAGCAGTACTTC	CASSPPGQGRTYEQYF
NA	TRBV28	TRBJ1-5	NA	TGTGCCAGCCGGGCGAGACAGCCCCAGCGTTTT	CASRARQPQRF
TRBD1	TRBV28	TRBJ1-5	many	TGTGCCAGCATTCCGGGGGGACAGGGCAATCAGCCCCAGCATTTT	CASIPGGQGNQPQHF
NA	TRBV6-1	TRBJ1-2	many	TGTGCCAGCAGAACAGGACAGCCCTTTTCCTATGGCTACACCTTC	CASRTGQPFSYGYTF
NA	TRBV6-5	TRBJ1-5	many	TGTGCCAGCAGTTACAGGCTGGGGATGAGGCCCCAGCATTTT	CASSYRLGMRPQHF
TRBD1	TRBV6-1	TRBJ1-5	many	TGTGCCAGCAGTGCGCACAGGGGCGGAGGCAATCAGCCCCAGCATTTT	CASSAHRGGGNQPQHF
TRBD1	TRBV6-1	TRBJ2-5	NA	TGTGCCAGCAGTGGAGGGACAGGGCGGGAGACCCAGTACTTC	CASSGGTGRETQYF
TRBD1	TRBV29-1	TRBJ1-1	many	TGCAGCGCCAGACAGGGAGTTCGTGGCACTGAAGCTTTCTTT	CSARQGVRGTEAFF
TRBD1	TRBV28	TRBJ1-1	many	TGTGCCAGCAGTTCCGGGACAGGGCTCGTGAACACTGAAGCTTTCTTT	CASSSGTGLVNTEAFF
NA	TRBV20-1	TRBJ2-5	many	TGCAGTGCTAGAGGAATCAACCGGGACGGATACCAAGAGACCCAGTACTTC	CSARGINRDGYQETQYF